Given below is one T cell receptor (beta chain) in context. These data originate in a study of blood T cell repertoires in COVID-19. Study information: COVID-19 samples, acute and convalescent, were from the United States, Italy and Spain.

This table comes from immunoSEQ multiplex PCR, and its TCRdb copy is limited to in-frame clones, with some not included. The data hold under 300,000 clones, with approximately 82% observed a single time. CDR1 and CDR2 from the germline V gene are SGHAT and FQNNGV. Trimming removed 5 bases from V and 10 bases from J; junction bases left unmatched: 14. The CDR3 has 16 amino acids. Assignments of participants to cohorts depended upon their own reported clinical history. The rearrangement links TRBV11-2 to TRBJ1-4; 9 bases are a match to TRBD1. The sample was PBMCs or T cells enriched from blood (not recorded which). This TCR was recovered from a man between 35 and 55 years old who had recovered from COVID-19. The CDR3: CASSGIGTGSWRKLFF. In DNA form, the CDR3 reads TGTGCCAGCAGCGGGATCGGGACAGGGAGTTGGAGAAAACTGTTTTTT.